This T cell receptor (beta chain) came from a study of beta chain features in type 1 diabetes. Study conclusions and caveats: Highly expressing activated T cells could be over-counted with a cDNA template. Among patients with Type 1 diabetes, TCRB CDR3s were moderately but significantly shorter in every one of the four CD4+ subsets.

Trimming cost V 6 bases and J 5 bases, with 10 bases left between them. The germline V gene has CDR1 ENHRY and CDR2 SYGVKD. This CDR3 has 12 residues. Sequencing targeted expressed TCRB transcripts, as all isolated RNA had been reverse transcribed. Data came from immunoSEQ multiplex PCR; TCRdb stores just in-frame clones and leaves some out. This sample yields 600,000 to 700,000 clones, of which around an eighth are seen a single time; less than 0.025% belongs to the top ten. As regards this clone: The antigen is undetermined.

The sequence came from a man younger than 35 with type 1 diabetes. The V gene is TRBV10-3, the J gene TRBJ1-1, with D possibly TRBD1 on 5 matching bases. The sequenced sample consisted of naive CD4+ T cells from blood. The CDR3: CAIRSGTTEAFF. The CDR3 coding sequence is TGTGCCATCAGGTCAGGGACTACTGAAGCTTTCTTT.